The 7 T cell receptor beta chains listed next were all sequenced from one sample in a study of blood T cells in healthy people across ages. With a J-beta primer mix and a sample-barcoded 5' primer, a second PCR ran 7 to 11 cycles. Each CDR3 protein is one row after TCRdb ran MiXCR on the 5' RACE reads. The table has 890,000 or so distinct CDR3 sequences, about 59% seen once. Input material: blood. The receptors here all came from a man aged 25 to 40 in good health.

The rearrangement uses TRBV29-1 and TRBJ1-2; D not certain. This CDR3 is 14 amino acids long. Trimming took off 0 bases at V and 3 bases at J, with 11 bases between the two ends. Germline CDR1 and CDR2: SQVTM and ANQGSEA. For the CDR3, the DNA is TGCAGCGTTGAAGATACGAGCAGAGACTATGGCTACACCTTC. Amino acids: CSVEDTSRDYGYTF. Drawing the rest from reference TRBV29-1 and TRBJ1-2, the complete variable domain is SAVISQKPSRDICQRGTSLTIQCQVDSQVTMMFWYRQQPGQSLTLIATANQGSEATYESGFVIDKFPISRPNLTFSTLTVSNMSPEDSSIYLCSVEDTSRDYGYTFGSGTRLTVV.

The V and J genes are TRBV11-2 and TRBJ2-1; a weak D match, TRBD1 (6 bases). Germline CDR1 is SGHAT and CDR2 is FQNNGV. This CDR3 region has 17 residues. V dropped 2 bases and J dropped 4 bases, with 18 bases sitting between them. CDR3 in amino acids: CASSLLQSGQFYNEQFF. CDR3 nucleotide sequence: TGTGCCAGCAGCTTACTTCAGAGCGGACAGTTTTACAATGAGCAGTTCTTC.

The CDR3 bases are TGTGCCAGCAGCTTTCAGGTGGGCTCTAGCACAGATACGCAGTATTTT. It encodes CASSFQVGSSTDTQYF. V usage is TRBV7-2 and J usage is TRBJ2-3, with D unresolved. The CDR3 spans 16 residues. Germline values: CDR1 SGHTA, CDR2 FQGNSA. V was cut by 3 bases and J by 0 bases, with 13 bases left in between.

This clonotype occurred a few times. DNA for the CDR3: TGTGCCAGCAGCCAGACGACAATGGGGCGTAACGGCTACACCTTC. The encoded protein is CASSQTTMGRNGYTF. The V call is TRBV3-1, the J call TRBJ1-2, with a weak D call TRBD1 (5 bases). Between the trimmed V and J ends, which lost 3 bases and 8 bases, there was a span of 19 bases. CDR1 and CDR2 (germline): LGHDT, YNNKEL (reference sequence). The CDR3 covers 15 residues.

In this sample, this clonotype turned up once. The chain is built from TRBV7-2 and TRBJ2-3, with 12 bases identical to TRBD2. J lost 2 bases, V lost 6 bases, and 6 bases had no gene match. CDR3 length equals 16 residues. Germline CDR1 reads SGHTA; CDR2 reads FQGNSA. The CDR3 sequence: CASRPLAGGLTDTQYF. CDR3 sequence (DNA): TGTGCCAGCAGACCACTAGCGGGGGGACTCACAGATACGCAGTATTTT. The full variable domain, in which reference TRBV7-2 and TRBJ2-3 provide the parts outside the CDR3, is GAGVSQSPSNKVTEKGKDVELRCDPISGHTALYWYRQSLGQGLEFLIYFQGNSAPDKSGLPSDRFSAERTGGSVSTLTIQRTQQEDSAVYLCASRPLAGGLTDTQYFGPGTRLTVL.

This clonotype has more than one count but fewer than ten. The chain recombines TRBV7-2 with TRBJ2-1, with 13 positions matching TRBD2. The CDR3 is made up of 15 amino acids. Unmatched junction bases numbered 7, after V lost 4 bases and J lost 10 bases. Germline V lookup: CDR1 SGHTA, CDR2 FQGNSA. This CDR3 reads CASSSRLAGGREQFF. The CDR3 bases are TGTGCCAGCAGCTCTAGACTAGCGGGGGGTAGGGAGCAGTTCTTC.

The V call is TRBV29-1, the J call TRBJ1-4; TRBD1 matches 7 bases. This CDR3 contains 14 residues. Germline V gene sequence: CDR1 SQVTM, CDR2 ANQGSEA. Trimming at V came to 5 bases and at J to 2 bases, leaving 5 bases not matched to a gene. CDR3 DNA sequence: TGCAGCGTTAGCCTACAGGGGACTAATGAAAAACTGTTTTTT. This encodes CSVSLQGTNEKLFF.